The present T cell receptor beta chain was sequenced within a study of T cells in Graves' hyperthyroidism and ophthalmopathy. The study's findings and limits: Most clonotypes that expanded in the thyroid above 0.001 also showed up in blood.

At least ten counts were recorded for this clonotype. Its target is unknown. Uncontrolled infection, other autoimmune disease, pregnancy and lactation each barred patients from inclusion. Each 10 ml fresh peripheral blood draw supplied the PBMCs. Regions amplified from RNA transcripts were the TCR beta CDR3 regions. Initially, a first-round RT-PCR of the TCR CDR3 employed the HTBI primer set. TCRdb called the multiplex PCR reads again in MiXCR, with one record for every CDR3 protein. The sample has about 480,000 distinct CDR3 sequences, 14% seen once; the top ten hold about a sixth. Looked up from germline, CDR1 is SGHRS and CDR2 is YFSETQ. V was cut by 9 bases and J by 0 bases, with 16 bases left in between. The CDR3 loop spans 15 amino acids.

The TCR originated in a woman aged 18-29 years with Graves' hyperthyroidism. V gene TRBV5-1 combines with J gene TRBJ2-1; perhaps TRBD1 as D (6 bases). The sequenced material came from blood. CDR3 protein: CATTQGSISYNEQFF. The CDR3 DNA follows: TGCGCCACCACACAGGGTTCTATCTCCTACAATGAGCAGTTCTTC.